Sequencing of this TCR beta chain was carried out in a study of cytomegalovirus exposure and HLA in healthy donors. Points on this clone: Its antigen remains unknown.

The study ran its PCR with 60 Vbeta and 13 Jbeta primers. Profiling relied on immunoSEQ multiplex PCR, and the TCRdb table lists in-frame clones only, not all of them. This sample has about 140,000 clones; approximately 67% occur once, and the top ten carry 6.5%. Donors were ostensibly healthy at sampling, although undocumented immune exposures were probable. Regarding the study as a whole: TCR beta chains associated with HLA were, in a later analysis, more clonally expanded than equally common others. Reports state that TCR beta sequences accurately predicted most subjects' HLA-A and HLA-B alleles. The majority of CMV-associated TCR beta chains were reported as apparently HLA-restricted in a later analysis.

The CDR3 is 16 amino acids. With V trimmed by 0 bases and J by 6 bases, 10 bases remained unmatched. Germline assignment: CDR1 SGHRS and CDR2 YFSETQ. The chain employs TRBV5-1 and TRBJ1-1; 8 positions agree with TRBD1. What was sequenced was PBMCs. This sequence was found in an older woman in good health and CMV-seronegative. This chain's CDR3 is CASSLAVTGDRSEAFF. The CDR3 DNA sequence: TGCGCCAGCAGCTTGGCCGTGACAGGGGATCGGTCTGAAGCTTTCTTT.